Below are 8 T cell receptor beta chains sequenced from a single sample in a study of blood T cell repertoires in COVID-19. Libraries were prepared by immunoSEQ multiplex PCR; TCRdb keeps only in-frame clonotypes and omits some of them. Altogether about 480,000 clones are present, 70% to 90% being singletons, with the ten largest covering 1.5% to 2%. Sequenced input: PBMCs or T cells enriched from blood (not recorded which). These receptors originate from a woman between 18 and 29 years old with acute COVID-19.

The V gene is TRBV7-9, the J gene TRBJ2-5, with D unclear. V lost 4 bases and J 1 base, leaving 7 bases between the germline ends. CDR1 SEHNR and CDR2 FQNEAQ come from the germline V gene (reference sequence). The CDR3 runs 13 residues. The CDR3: CASSSRSQETQYF. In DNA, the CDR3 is TGTGCCAGCAGCTCACGGAGCCAAGAGACCCAGTACTTC.

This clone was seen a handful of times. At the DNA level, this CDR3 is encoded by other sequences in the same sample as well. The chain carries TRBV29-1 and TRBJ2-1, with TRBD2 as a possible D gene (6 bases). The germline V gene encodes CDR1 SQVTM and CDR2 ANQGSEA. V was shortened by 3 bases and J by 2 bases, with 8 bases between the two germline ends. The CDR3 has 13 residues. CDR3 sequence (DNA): TGCAGCGTTGAGCGGGGAACCTACAATGAGCAGTTCTTC. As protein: CSVERGTYNEQFF.

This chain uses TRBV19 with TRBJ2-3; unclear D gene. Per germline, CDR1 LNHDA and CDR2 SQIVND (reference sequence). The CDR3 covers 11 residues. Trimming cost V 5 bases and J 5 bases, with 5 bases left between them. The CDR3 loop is CASSFLDTQYF. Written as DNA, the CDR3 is TGTGCCAGTAGTTTTCTAGATACGCAGTATTTT.

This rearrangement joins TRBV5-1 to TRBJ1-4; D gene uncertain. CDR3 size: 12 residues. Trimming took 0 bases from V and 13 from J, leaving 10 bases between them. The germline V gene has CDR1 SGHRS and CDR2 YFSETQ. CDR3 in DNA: TGCGCCAGCAGCTTGGGTGGCGGCTCACTGTTTTTT. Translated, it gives CASSLGGGSLFF.

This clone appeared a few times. CDR3 protein: CATSREQENTEAFF. DNA of the CDR3: TGTGCCACCAGCAGAGAGCAGGAGAACACTGAAGCTTTCTTT. V gene TRBV15 combines with J gene TRBJ1-1; the D is unclear. This CDR3 is 14 amino acids long. The V gene lost 0 bases and the J gene lost 1 base, with 6 bases spanning the gap. Germline loops: CDR1 LNHNV, CDR2 YYDKDF (reference sequence).

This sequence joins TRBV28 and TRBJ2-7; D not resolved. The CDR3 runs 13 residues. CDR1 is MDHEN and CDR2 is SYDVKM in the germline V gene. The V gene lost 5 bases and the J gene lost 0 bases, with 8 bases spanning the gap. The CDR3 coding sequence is TGTGCCAGCAGTCCAATCAACTCCTACGAGCAGTACTTC. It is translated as CASSPINSYEQYF.

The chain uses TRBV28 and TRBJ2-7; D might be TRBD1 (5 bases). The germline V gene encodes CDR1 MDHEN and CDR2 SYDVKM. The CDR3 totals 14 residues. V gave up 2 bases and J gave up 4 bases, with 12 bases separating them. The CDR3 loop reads CASSLVRGVYEQYF. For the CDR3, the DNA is TGTGCCAGCAGTTTAGTTAGGGGCGTATACGAGCAGTACTTC.

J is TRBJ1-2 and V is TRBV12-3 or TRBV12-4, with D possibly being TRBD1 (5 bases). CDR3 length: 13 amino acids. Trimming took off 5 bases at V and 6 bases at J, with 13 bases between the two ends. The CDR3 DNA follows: TGTGCCAGCAGTCCCCGGGGGACTGATGGCTACACCTTC. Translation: CASSPRGTDGYTF.